This TCR beta chain is drawn from a study of blood T cells in healthy people across ages (dated by TCRdb to about 2015). Regarding the complete study: In model experiments, template switching captured roughly one uniquely barcoded TCR beta cDNA molecule for every two T cells. The study measured age-related changes in TCR beta repertoire diversity using deep sequencing normalized with unique cDNA molecular identifiers. Four age groups were formed from the donors: young (average 16 years), middle-aged (around 41), aged (around 62) and long-lived (about 80). Donors of different ages were randomly distributed across sequencing lanes to avoid experimental bias. Using the same blood draw, the study looked at two additional independent replicas of 1 million unique cDNA reads for two donors, one aged 18 to 30 and the other aged 80 or older.

In the case of this clonotype: This receptor's antigen is unknown. The germline gene is not matched at one end of the junction; a read error may be the cause.

The method behind the library was 5' RACE. Sequencing was carried out with an Illumina HiSeq 2500. A second PCR of roughly 7 to 11 cycles was performed with a sample-barcoded 5' primer and a J-beta primer mix. A unique molecular identifier was introduced onto each TCR beta cDNA molecule by a template-switch 5' adaptor carrying 12 random nucleotides. At least 2.5 million CDR3-containing paired-end reads were obtained from each sample. The Mint cDNA synthesis kit, primed by a TRBC-specific oligonucleotide, was used to synthesize first-strand cDNA from all RNA. After uracil-DNA glycosylase treatment, a first 18-cycle PCR used universal primers M1SS and BC2_uni_R on all cDNA. On the authors' methods: For normalization, 1 million high-quality reads, each with a distinct molecular identifier, were randomly selected from each sample. Reads with shared molecular identifiers were discarded instead of being binned into consensus sequences. MiTCR, with a Q25 quality threshold and the strictest error-elimination algorithm, was used for CDR3 identification, clonotype clustering and error correction. A nonparametric unseen species model using Euler transformation provided a lower-bound estimate of total TCR beta diversity. TCRdb cleaned the public reads at Q25 with fastp, built clones with MiXCR and kept in-frame beta chains. Every distinct CDR3 protein forms one entry, paired with its most common genes and DNA. None of the V and J calls come from the authors' own analysis; TCRdb made them. The sample table records about 1.4 million distinct CDR3 sequences; 59% of these occur just once. More than 6% of the sample rests with the top ten.

Study-wide conclusions, independent of this receptor: Conclusive comparison of naive and antigen-experienced compartments was prevented by the profiling of bulk unsorted PBMCs. Estimates of total diversity based on one million sequenced T cells were considered lower bounds and underestimates. The percentage of naive T cells measured by flow cytometry correlated strongly with observed TCR beta diversity. Compared with the aged group, the long-lived group had more naive CD4+ T cells, fewer expanded clones and increased TCR diversity, a pattern suggesting age selection. Observed TCR beta diversity per million T cells fell roughly linearly with age, and a significant reduction was already apparent by age about 38. The CMV infection status of donors was not known, potentially confounding age-related changes in expanded clonotypes.

The germline V gene encodes CDR1 DFQATT and CDR2 SNEGSKA (reference sequence). The CDR3 runs 15 residues from the cysteine to the phenylalanine. Of the read, only the CDR3 DNA is kept; its 45 bases are in frame from base 1. The donors were some 36 Caucasian individuals from Russia, aged roughly 6 to 100 years, who were systemically healthy. Ten milliliters of peripheral blood were drawn from each donor into EDTA-treated Vacutainer tubes. Ficoll-Paque density-gradient centrifugation was used to isolate PBMCs, with at least 6 million obtained per sample. Total RNA was extracted from PBMCs with Trizol reagent, with at least 5 micrograms obtained per sample. The percentages of naive CD45RAhigh/CD27high T cells were determined by flow cytometry on a PBMC aliquot from every donor.

The sequencing input was blood. The chain couples TRBV20-1 to TRBJ1-1; the D gene is possibly TRBD1, with 6 bases matching. This clonotype was sampled from a man younger than 30 in good health. The DNA sequence is as follows: TGCAGCGCTCAAGATAGAGGGGGGATGAACACTGAACCTTTCTTT. Its protein reads: CSAQDRGGMNTEPFF.